This TCR beta chain was documented in a study of metastatic and nonmetastatic thyroid tumors. Not a single patient had been given any form of treatment at any point before undergoing thyroid surgery. The length of the CDR3 is 14 residues. CDR1 is DFQATT, CDR2 SNEGSKA, per germline (reference sequence). V was clipped by 2 bases and J by 2 bases; unmatched bases: 5. TCRdb reassembled clones from the PCR reads with MiXCR. Among under 15,000 clones listed, 30% to 35% were seen once. This clonotype was obtained from a female donor with papillary thyroid cancer or a benign thyroid nodule (not recorded which). Some clones in this sample may be carry-over from other donors' samples. Sequenced input: tumor tissue. V usage is TRBV20-1 and J usage is TRBJ2-7; 8 bases match TRBD2. This CDR3 reads CSARFSGTAYEQYF. CDR3 coding DNA: TGCAGTGCTAGATTTAGCGGGACCGCCTACGAGCAGTACTTC.